This T cell receptor (beta chain) was obtained from a study of CD8+CD57+ T cells in acquired aplastic anemia. About the study: The mean DNA yield obtained from sorted CD4+ and CD8+ cells came to 3 to 3.5 ug.

Study-level findings and limits: Some 31 CD8+ CDR3 sequences were shared between patients and controls. No significant difference in CD8+ Simpson's diversity was found between patients and controls.

This CDR3 is 15 amino acids long. In germline, CDR1 is SGHVS, CDR2 FQNEAQ. Concerning this clonotype itself: Its antigen is not known. An end of the junction differs from the germline gene, which may be a read error.

Genomic DNA was employed as the template in profiling TCR beta VDJ and CDR3. MiXCR, run by TCRdb on the reads, gives a single entry per CDR3 protein. The data show about 260,000 distinct CDR3 sequences, approximately 79% seen once. Patients sequenced had flow cytometry evidence of CD8+CD57+ cell expansion. The cohort consisted entirely of patients having severe acquired aplastic anemia. The rearrangement links TRBV7-8 to TRBJ2-1; the match to TRBD2 covers 7 bases. Sequencing used sorted CD4+, CD8+, or CD8+CD57+ T cells (not recorded which) from PBMCs. The sequence was collected from a human donor with aplastic anemia. The CDR3 DNA is TGTGCCAGCAGCTTAGAGGGAGGGCCCGATACGCAGCATTTCTTC. This translates into CASSLEGGPDTQHFF.